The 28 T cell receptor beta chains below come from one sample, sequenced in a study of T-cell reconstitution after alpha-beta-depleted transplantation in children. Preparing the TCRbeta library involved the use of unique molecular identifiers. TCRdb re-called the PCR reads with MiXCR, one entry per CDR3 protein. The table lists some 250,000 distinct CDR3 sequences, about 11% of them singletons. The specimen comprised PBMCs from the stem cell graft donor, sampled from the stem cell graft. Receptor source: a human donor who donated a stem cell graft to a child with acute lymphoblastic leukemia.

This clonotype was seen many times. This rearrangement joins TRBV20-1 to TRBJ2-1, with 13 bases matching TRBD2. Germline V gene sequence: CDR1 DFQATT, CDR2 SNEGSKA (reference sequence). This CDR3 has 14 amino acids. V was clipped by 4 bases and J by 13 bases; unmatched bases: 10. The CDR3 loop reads CSANLGLAGFRQFF. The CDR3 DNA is TGCAGTGCTAATTTGGGACTAGCGGGATTCCGTCAGTTCTTC.

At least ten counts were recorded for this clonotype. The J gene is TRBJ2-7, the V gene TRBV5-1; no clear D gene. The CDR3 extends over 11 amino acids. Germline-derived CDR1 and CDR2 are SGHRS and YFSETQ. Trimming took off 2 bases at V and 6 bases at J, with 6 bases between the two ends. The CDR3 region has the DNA TGCGCCAGCAGCTTCGCCCGCGAGCAGTACTTC. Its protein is CASSFAREQYF.

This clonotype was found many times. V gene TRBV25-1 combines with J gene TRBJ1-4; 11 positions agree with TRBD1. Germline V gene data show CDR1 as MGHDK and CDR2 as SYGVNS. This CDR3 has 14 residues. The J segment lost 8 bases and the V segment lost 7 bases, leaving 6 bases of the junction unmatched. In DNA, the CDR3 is TGTGCCAGCACCGGACAGGGGGCGAAAGAAAAACTGTTTTTT. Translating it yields CASTGQGAKEKLFF.

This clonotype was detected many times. The DNA for the CDR3 is TGTGCCAGCAGGGCCTTCGAGGGCCGAGGCACAGATACGCAGTATTTT. It yields the protein CASRAFEGRGTDTQYF. J is TRBJ2-3 and V is TRBV27; possible D gene TRBD2, 5 bases. V gave up 6 bases and J gave up 1 base, with 17 bases separating them. CDR1 and CDR2 from the germline V gene are MNHEY and SMNVEV (reference sequence). The CDR3 runs 16 residues.

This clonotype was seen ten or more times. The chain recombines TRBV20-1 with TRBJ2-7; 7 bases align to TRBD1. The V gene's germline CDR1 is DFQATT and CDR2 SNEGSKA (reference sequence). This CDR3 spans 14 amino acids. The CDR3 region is CSGSRDRLSYEQYF. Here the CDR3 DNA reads TGCAGCGGTAGCCGGGACAGACTCTCCTACGAGCAGTACTTC.

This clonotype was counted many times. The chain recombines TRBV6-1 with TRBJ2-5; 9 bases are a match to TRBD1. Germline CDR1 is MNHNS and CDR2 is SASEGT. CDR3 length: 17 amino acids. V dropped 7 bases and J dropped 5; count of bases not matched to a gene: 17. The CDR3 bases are TGTGCCAGCACCCCGGTAACAAAACAGGGGGCACTGGAGACCCAGTACTTC. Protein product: CASTPVTKQGALETQYF.

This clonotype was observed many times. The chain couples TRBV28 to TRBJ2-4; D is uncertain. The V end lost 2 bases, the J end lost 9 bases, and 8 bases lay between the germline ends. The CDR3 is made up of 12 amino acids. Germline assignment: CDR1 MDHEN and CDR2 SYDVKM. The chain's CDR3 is CASSLRTTIQYF. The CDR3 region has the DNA TGTGCCAGCAGTTTAAGGACGACCATTCAGTACTTC.

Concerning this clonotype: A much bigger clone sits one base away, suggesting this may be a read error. CDR3 in DNA: TGTGCCAGCAGCTTGATACCGACAGGATACTACGAGCAGTACTTC. It specifies CASSLIPTGYYEQYF. The chain uses TRBV7-2 and TRBJ2-7; possibly TRBD1 for D (6 bases). The germline V gene has CDR1 SGHTA and CDR2 FQGNSA. This CDR3 has 15 residues. Trimming took off 3 bases at V and 3 bases at J, with 15 bases between the two ends.

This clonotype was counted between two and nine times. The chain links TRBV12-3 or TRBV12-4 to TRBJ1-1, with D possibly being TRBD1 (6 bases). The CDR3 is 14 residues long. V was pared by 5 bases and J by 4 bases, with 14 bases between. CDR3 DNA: TGTGCCAGCAGTCCTTTATTAGGGGGCACTGAAGCTTTCTTT. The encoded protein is CASSPLLGGTEAFF.

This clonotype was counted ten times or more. The CDR3 is CASSQEVWGKTGELFF. The DNA for the CDR3 is TGTGCCAGCAGCCAAGAGGTTTGGGGGAAAACCGGGGAGCTGTTTTTT. This chain links TRBV4-2 with TRBJ2-2, with D perhaps TRBD1 or TRBD2 (5 bases each). The CDR3 is 16 residues long. V dropped 0 bases and J dropped 5 bases, with 13 bases sitting between them. CDR1 is LGHNA, CDR2 YNFKEQ, per germline.

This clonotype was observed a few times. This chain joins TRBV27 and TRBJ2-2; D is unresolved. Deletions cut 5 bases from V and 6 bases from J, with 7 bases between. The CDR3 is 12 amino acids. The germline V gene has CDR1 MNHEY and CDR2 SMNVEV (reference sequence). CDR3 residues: CASSTMAGELFF. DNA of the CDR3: TGTGCCAGCAGTACAATGGCCGGGGAGCTGTTTTTT.

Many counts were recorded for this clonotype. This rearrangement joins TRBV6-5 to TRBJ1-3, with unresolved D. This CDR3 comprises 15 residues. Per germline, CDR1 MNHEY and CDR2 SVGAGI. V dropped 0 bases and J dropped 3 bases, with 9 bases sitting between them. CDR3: CASSYSLEYGNTIYF. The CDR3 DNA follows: TGTGCCAGCAGTTACTCGTTGGAGTATGGAAACACCATATATTTT.

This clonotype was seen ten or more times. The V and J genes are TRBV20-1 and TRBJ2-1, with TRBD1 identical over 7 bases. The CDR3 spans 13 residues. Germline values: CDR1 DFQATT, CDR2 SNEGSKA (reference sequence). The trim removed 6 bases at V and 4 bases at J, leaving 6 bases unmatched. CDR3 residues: CSALGQEYNEQFF. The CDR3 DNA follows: TGCAGTGCCCTTGGACAGGAGTACAATGAGCAGTTCTTC.

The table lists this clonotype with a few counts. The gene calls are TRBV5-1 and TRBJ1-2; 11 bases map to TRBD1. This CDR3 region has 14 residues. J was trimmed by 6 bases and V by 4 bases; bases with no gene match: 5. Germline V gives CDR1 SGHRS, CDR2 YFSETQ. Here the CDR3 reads CASSVRTGGDGYTF. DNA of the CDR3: TGCGCCAGCAGCGTACGGACAGGGGGCGATGGCTACACCTTC.

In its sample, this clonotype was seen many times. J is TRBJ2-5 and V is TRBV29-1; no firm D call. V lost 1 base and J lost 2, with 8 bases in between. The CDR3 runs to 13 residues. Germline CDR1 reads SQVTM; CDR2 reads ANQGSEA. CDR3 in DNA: TGCAGCGTTGAAGGGACCCAGCAAGAGACCCAGTACTTC. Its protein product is CSVEGTQQETQYF.

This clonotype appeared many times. The chain's CDR3 is CASSFRTSGAGEQFF. The CDR3 bases are TGTGCCAGCAGTTTCCGGACTAGCGGGGCGGGAGAGCAGTTCTTC. V usage is TRBV6-2 or TRBV6-3 and J usage is TRBJ2-1; 12 bases align to TRBD2. The CDR3 runs 15 residues. After removal of 4 bases from V and 10 bases from J, the junction contained 8 bases not matched to a gene. CDR1 is MNHEY and CDR2 is SVGEGT in the germline V gene.

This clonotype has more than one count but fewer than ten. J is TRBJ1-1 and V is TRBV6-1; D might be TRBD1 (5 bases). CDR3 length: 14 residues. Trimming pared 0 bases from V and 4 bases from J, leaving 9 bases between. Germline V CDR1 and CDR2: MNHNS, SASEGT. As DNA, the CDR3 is TGTGCCAGCAGTGAAGCGGGGGGGTTCACTGAAGCTTTCTTT. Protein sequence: CASSEAGGFTEAFF.

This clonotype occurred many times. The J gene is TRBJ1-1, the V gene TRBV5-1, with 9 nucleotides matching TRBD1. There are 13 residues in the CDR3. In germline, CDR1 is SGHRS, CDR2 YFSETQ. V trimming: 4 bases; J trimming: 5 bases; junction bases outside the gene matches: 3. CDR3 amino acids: CASSPDRGTEAFF. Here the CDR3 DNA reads TGCGCCAGCAGCCCGGACAGGGGAACTGAAGCTTTCTTT. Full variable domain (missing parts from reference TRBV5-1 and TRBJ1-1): KAGVTQTPRYLIKTRGQQVTLSCSPISGHRSVSWYQQTPGQGLQFLFEYFSETQRNKGNFPGRFSGRQFSNSRSEMNVSTLELGDSALYLCASSPDRGTEAFFGQGTRLTVV.

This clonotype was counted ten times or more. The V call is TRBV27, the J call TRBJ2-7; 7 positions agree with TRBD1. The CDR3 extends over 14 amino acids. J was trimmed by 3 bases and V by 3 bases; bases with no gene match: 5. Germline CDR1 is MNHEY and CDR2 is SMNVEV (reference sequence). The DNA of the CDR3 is TGTGCCAGCAGTTTGCGCCGGGACAGCTACGAGCAGTACTTC. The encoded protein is CASSLRRDSYEQYF.

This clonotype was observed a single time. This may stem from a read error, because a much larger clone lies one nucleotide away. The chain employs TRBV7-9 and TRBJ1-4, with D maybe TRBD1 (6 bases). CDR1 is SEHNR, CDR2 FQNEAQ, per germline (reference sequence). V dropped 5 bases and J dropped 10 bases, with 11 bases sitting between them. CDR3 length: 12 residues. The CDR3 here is CASSGGGGKLFF. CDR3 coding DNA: TGTGCCAGCAGCGGGGGGGGCGGAAAACTGTTTTTT.

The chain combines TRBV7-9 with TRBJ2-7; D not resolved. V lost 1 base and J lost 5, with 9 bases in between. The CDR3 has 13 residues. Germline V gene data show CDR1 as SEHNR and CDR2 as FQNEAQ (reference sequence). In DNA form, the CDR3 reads TGTGCCAGCAGCTTAGGGACCCAAAACGAGCAGTACTTC. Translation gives CASSLGTQNEQYF.

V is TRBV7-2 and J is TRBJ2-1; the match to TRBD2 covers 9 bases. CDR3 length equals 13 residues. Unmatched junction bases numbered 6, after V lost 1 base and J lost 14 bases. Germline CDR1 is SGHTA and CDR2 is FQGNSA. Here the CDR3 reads CASSLVSRGGEFF. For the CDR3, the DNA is TGTGCCAGCAGCTTAGTGTCGCGGGGGGGCGAGTTCTTC.

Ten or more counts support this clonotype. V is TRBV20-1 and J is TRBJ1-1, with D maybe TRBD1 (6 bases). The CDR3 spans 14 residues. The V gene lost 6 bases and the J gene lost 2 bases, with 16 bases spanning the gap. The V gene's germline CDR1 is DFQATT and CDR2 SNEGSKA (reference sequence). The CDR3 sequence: CSATPDRLNTEAFF. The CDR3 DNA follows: TGCAGTGCGACGCCGGACAGACTTAACACTGAAGCTTTCTTT.

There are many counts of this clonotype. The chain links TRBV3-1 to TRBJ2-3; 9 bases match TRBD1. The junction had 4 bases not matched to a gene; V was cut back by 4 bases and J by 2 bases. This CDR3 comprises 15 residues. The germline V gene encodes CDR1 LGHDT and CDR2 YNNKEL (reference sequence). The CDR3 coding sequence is TGTGCCAGCAGCCCGGGGACAGGGCCCACAGATACGCAGTATTTT. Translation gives CASSPGTGPTDTQYF.

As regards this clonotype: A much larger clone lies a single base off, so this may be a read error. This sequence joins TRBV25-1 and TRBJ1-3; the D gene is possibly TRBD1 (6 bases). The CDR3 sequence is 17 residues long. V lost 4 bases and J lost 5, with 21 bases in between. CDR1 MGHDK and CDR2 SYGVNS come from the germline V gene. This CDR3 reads CASSGPQTGGFRNTIYF. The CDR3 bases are TGTGCCAGCAGTGGACCTCAGACAGGAGGTTTTAGAAACACCATATATTTT.

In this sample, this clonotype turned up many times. The CDR3 loop is CASSYDRGNNEQFF. The DNA for the CDR3 is TGCGCCAGCAGCTATGACAGGGGGAATAATGAGCAGTTCTTC. The rearrangement joins TRBV5-1 to TRBJ2-1; 9 positions match TRBD1. Per germline, CDR1 SGHRS and CDR2 YFSETQ. The CDR3 has 14 residues. The ends lost 3 bases at V and 7 bases at J; junction bases unmatched: 5.

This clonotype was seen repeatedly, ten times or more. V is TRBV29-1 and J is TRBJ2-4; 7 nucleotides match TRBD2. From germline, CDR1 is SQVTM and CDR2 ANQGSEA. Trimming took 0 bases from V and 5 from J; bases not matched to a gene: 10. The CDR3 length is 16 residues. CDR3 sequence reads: CSVEDRFSGRQNIQYF. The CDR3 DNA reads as TGCAGCGTTGAAGATCGGTTCTCCGGGAGGCAAAACATTCAGTACTTC. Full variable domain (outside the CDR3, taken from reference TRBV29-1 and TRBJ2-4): SAVISQKPSRDICQRGTSLTIQCQVDSQVTMMFWYRQQPGQSLTLIATANQGSEATYESGFVIDKFPISRPNLTFSTLTVSNMSPEDSSIYLCSVEDRFSGRQNIQYFGAGTRLSVL.

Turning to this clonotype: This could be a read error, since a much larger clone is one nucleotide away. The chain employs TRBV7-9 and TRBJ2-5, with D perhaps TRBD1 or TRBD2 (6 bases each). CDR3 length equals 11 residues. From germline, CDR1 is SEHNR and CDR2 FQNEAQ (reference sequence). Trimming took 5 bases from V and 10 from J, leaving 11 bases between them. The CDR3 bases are TGTGCCAGCAGCGGAGGGGGAGTCCAGTACTTC. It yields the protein CASSGGGVQYF.